These 29 T cell receptor beta chains came from one sample sequenced in a study of quantifying T cell responses using KT2 cells (dated by TCRdb to about 2017). General notes on the study: RNA was DNase-treated and reverse transcribed with TCR alpha and beta constant-region primers, mostly using SuperScript III.

The library was generated by UMI-ligation and nested PCR. Sequencing instrument: Illumina MiSeq. A single-stranded oligonucleotide carrying the Illumina SP2 sequence and a UMI was ligated to the cDNA 3' end using T4 RNA ligase 1. PCR1 used three to five cycles (98 degrees C 15 s, 69 degrees C 30 s, 72 degrees C 40 s), and the beta primer was an equimolar mix of RC1.1 and RC1.2 that covered TRBC1 and TRBC2. TCRdb took the public reads, trimmed them with fastp at Q25, ran MiXCR for clone calling and kept in-frame beta chains. Records with the same CDR3 protein are collapsed into one entry carrying the most frequent genes and DNA. In this sample the table shows fewer than 60,000 distinct CDR3 sequences, approximately 10% of which occur a single time. Under 11% of the sample goes to the ten largest clones. Material: PBMCs spiked with cells of the T cell clone KT2. The receptor set was obtained from a human donor.

This clonotype occurred a few times. The chain carries TRBV7-2 and TRBJ2-3, with D perhaps matching TRBD2 (5 bases). This CDR3 is built from 14 residues. Germline CDR1 SGHTA, CDR2 FQGNSA. Trimming stripped 4 bases from V and 14 bases from J, with 22 bases between. The CDR3 sequence is CASSSSSASSHPYF. The CDR3 region has the DNA TGTGCCAGCAGCTCCTCATCCGCTAGCTCTCATCCGTATTTT.

In its sample, this clonotype was seen a few times. The genes are TRBV3-1 and TRBJ2-3; D unclear. CDR3 length: 13 amino acids. Trimming took off 6 bases at V and 5 bases at J, with 12 bases between the two ends. CDR1 LGHDT and CDR2 YNNKEL come from the germline V gene (reference sequence). DNA of the CDR3: TGTGCCAGCAGTACTTCTAGTGGAGATACGCAGTATTTT. Translated, it gives CASSTSSGDTQYF.

The J gene is TRBJ2-2, the V gene TRBV5-6; weak D call: TRBD1 (6 bases). Germline CDR1 and CDR2: SGHDT and YYEEEE. Trimming pared 0 bases from V and 2 bases from J, leaving 11 bases between. The CDR3 runs 16 residues. The CDR3 here is CASSLERGINTGELFF. CDR3 coding DNA: TGTGCCAGCAGCTTGGAGAGGGGGATTAACACCGGGGAGCTGTTTTTT.

The V call is TRBV15, the J call TRBJ2-5; possibly TRBD1 or TRBD2 for D (6 bases each). The CDR3 length is 15 residues. Looked up from germline, CDR1 is LNHNV and CDR2 is YYDKDF (reference sequence). Trimming shortened V by 3 bases and J by 4 bases, and 15 bases separated the two germline ends. CDR3 protein: CATSRSGGRVETQYF. The CDR3 bases are TGTGCCACCAGCAGGTCTGGGGGGCGCGTAGAGACCCAGTACTTC.

This clonotype has only a few counts. The V gene is TRBV11-2, the J gene TRBJ1-1; 7 nucleotides match TRBD1. V lost 0 bases to trimming and J lost 10 bases; unmatched junction nucleotides: 5. Germline loops: CDR1 SGHAT, CDR2 FQNNGV. The CDR3 totals 13 residues. CDR3 sequence: CASSLDRQGGAFF. DNA of the CDR3: TGTGCCAGCAGCTTAGATCGACAGGGCGGAGCTTTCTTT.

This clonotype occurred a few times. CDR3 loop: CASSAGGHEQFF. The CDR3 region has the DNA TGTGCCAGCAGCGCGGGAGGGCATGAGCAGTTCTTC. The chain couples TRBV9 to TRBJ2-1, with 8 nucleotides matching TRBD2. The CDR3 runs 12 residues. CDR1 and CDR2 from the germline V gene are SGDLS and YYNGEE. V lost 3 bases and J lost 8; bases outside the gene matches: 1.

J is TRBJ2-3 and V is TRBV30; D is uncertain. CDR3 length: 12 residues. The germline V and J ends were trimmed by 7 bases and 3 bases, with 11 bases remaining between them. Germline V gene lookup returns CDR1 GTSNPN and CDR2 SVGIG (reference sequence). Written as DNA, the CDR3 is TGTGCCTTCCAGCCCGCAACAGATACGCAGTATTTT. Amino acids: CAFQPATDTQYF.

This chain connects TRBV2 to TRBJ1-1, with a weak D call TRBD1 (5 bases). Germline V CDR1 and CDR2: SNHLY, FYNNEI. The germline V and J ends were trimmed by 6 bases and 7 bases, with 12 bases remaining between them. This CDR3 spans 12 amino acids. The CDR3 loop reads CASRDNRYEAFF. CDR3 nucleotide sequence: TGTGCCAGCAGGGATAACAGGTATGAAGCTTTCTTT.

As DNA, the CDR3 is TGTGCCAGCAGCAAAGTTAGAGGCAGAGCCTATAGCAATCAGCCCCAGCATTTT. Its protein product is CASSKVRGRAYSNQPQHF. The rearrangement uses TRBV21-1 and TRBJ1-5. TRBV21-1 corresponds to a pseudogene. The CDR3 consists of 18 residues.

This clonotype came up a few times. The chain recombines TRBV12-3 or TRBV12-4 with TRBJ2-3; D uncertain. The ends were cut back, 3 bases at V and 2 bases at J, with 15 bases in the middle. The CDR3 runs 16 residues. CDR3 loop: CASSFINIGDTDTQYF. In nucleotides, the CDR3 is TGTGCCAGCAGTTTTATCAATATTGGGGACACAGATACGCAGTATTTT.

This clonotype was observed many times. The V and J genes are TRBV2 and TRBJ1-5; no firm D call. Trimming stripped 7 bases from V and 7 bases from J, with 17 bases between. Germline V gene lookup returns CDR1 SNHLY and CDR2 FYNNEI. CDR3 length: 14 amino acids. As DNA, the CDR3 is TGTGCCAGCACTTCGACTGGTTGGGGACAGCCCCAGCATTTT. It translates to CASTSTGWGQPQHF.

A few counts support this clonotype. The chain links TRBV6-5 to TRBJ2-1, with 7 positions matching TRBD2. V shed 6 bases, J shed 12 bases, and the junction held 8 bases outside the gene matches. Germline-derived CDR1 and CDR2 are MNHEY and SVGAGI. This CDR3 has 12 residues. The CDR3 region is CASSAGRSGQFF. The CDR3 DNA follows: TGTGCCAGCAGCGCCGGGAGGTCGGGGCAGTTCTTC.

The chain links TRBV11-3 to TRBJ1-1; TRBD1 aligns across 7 bases. Losses at the gene ends were 0 bases for V and 2 bases for J; bases not matched to a gene: 9. The CDR3 consists of 17 residues. Germline lookup yields CDR1 SGHNT and CDR2 YENEEA. CDR3 in amino acids: CASSLEMRDRTNTEAFF. The DNA for the CDR3 is TGTGCCAGCAGCTTAGAGATGCGGGACAGAACCAACACTGAAGCTTTCTTT.

This clonotype has at least ten counts. The rearrangement joins TRBV7-8 to TRBJ2-3, with 7 bases fitting TRBD2. The trim removed 8 bases at V and 6 bases at J, leaving 5 bases unmatched. This CDR3 is 12 amino acids long. Germline V gene sequence: CDR1 SGHVS, CDR2 FQNEAQ. CDR3: CASGRTRDTQYF. The DNA for the CDR3 is TGTGCCAGCGGTAGGACTAGGGATACGCAGTATTTT.

Many counts were recorded for this clonotype. The rearrangement joins TRBV20-1 to TRBJ2-3; 13 nucleotides line up with TRBD2. Germline-derived CDR1 and CDR2 are DFQATT and SNEGSKA (reference sequence). V gave up 0 bases and J gave up 4 bases; unmatched junction bases: 22. CDR3 length: 22 amino acids. CDR3 amino acids: CSARDQRAGTSGRAGVADTQYF. The CDR3 DNA reads TGCAGTGCTAGAGATCAAAGAGCGGGAACTAGCGGGAGGGCCGGGGTGGCAGATACGCAGTATTTT.

This clonotype was recorded a few times. V is TRBV2 and J is TRBJ1-1; 8 nucleotides match TRBD1. There are 12 residues in the CDR3. V gave up 6 bases and J gave up 8 bases; unmatched junction bases: 5. Germline assignment: CDR1 SNHLY and CDR2 FYNNEI. The CDR3 DNA follows: TGTGCCAGCAGCCTACGGACAGGGGAAGCTTTCTTT. Its protein product is CASSLRTGEAFF. The whole variable domain, filled in from reference TRBV2 and TRBJ1-1, reads EPEVTQTPSHQVTQMGQEVILRCVPISNHLYFYWYRQILGQKVEFLVSFYNNEISEKSEIFDDQFSVERPDGSNFTLKIRSTKLEDSAMYFCASSLRTGEAFFGQGTRLTVV.

This clonotype was seen more than once but under ten times. CDR3 DNA: TGCAGTGCTAAAGGCGAGTTAAATCAGCCCCAGCATTTT. Translation: CSAKGELNQPQHF. The chain joins TRBV20-1 to TRBJ1-5; no definite D call. This CDR3 is 13 amino acids long. The germline V and J ends were trimmed by 4 bases and 4 bases, with 11 bases remaining between them. The V gene's germline CDR1 is DFQATT and CDR2 SNEGSKA (reference sequence).

The V and J genes are TRBV28 and TRBJ1-2; 7 nucleotides align to TRBD1. The CDR3 is 15 residues long. Per the germline V gene, CDR1 is MDHEN and CDR2 is SYDVKM. V shed 1 base, J shed 4 bases, and the junction held 6 bases outside the gene matches. CDR3 in DNA: TGTGCCAGCAGTTTATCGCCAGGGGGGCCCTATGGCTACACCTTC. It encodes CASSLSPGGPYGYTF.

Ten or more counts support this clonotype. This chain uses TRBV2 with TRBJ2-1; no clear D. The CDR3 is 14 amino acids. Germline CDR1 SNHLY, CDR2 FYNNEI. V was pared by 6 bases and J by 0 bases, with 9 bases between. The CDR3 bases are TGTGCCAGCAGCGAGCTGAGCTCCTACAATGAGCAGTTCTTC. This sequence encodes CASSELSSYNEQFF.

The V and J genes are TRBV11-2 and TRBJ2-3; maybe TRBD1 (6 bases). The V end lost 1 base, the J end lost 6 bases, and 11 bases lay between the germline ends. The CDR3 has 14 residues. CDR1 SGHAT and CDR2 FQNNGV come from the germline V gene. The CDR3 sequence is CASSLGTDVDTQYF. In nucleotides, the CDR3 is TGTGCCAGCAGCTTAGGGACAGATGTGGATACGCAGTATTTT.

The chain carries TRBV2 and TRBJ1-2, with D unresolved. Germline V gene lookup returns CDR1 SNHLY and CDR2 FYNNEI. The V end was cut by 6 bases, the J end by 6 bases, with 14 bases between. This CDR3 has 13 residues. This CDR3 is CASRDNTPHGYTF. The CDR3 nucleotides are TGTGCCAGCAGGGATAATACCCCTCATGGCTACACCTTC.

Concerning this clonotype: One end of the junction is discordant with germline, which a read error may explain. This rearrangement joins TRBV12-3 or TRBV12-4 to TRBJ2-3; 10 nucleotides line up with TRBD2. The CDR3 extends over 15 amino acids. The CDR3 is CASSHPSGSIDTQYF. In DNA form, the CDR3 reads TGTGCCAGCAGTCACCCTAGCGGGAGCATAGATACGCAGTATTTT.

The rearrangement uses TRBV6-1 and TRBJ2-3, with a possible D match to TRBD2 (6 bases). Per the germline V gene, CDR1 is MNHNS and CDR2 is SASEGT. Trimming pared 5 bases from V and 8 bases from J, leaving 17 bases between. The length of the CDR3 is 14 residues. Written as DNA, the CDR3 is TGTGCCAGCAGTACCCACGGGAGTACCGGTACGCAGTATTTT. Encoded protein: CASSTHGSTGTQYF.

This chain uses TRBV12-3 or TRBV12-4 with TRBJ2-3; either TRBD1 or TRBD2 may supply D (6 bases each). Trimming shortened V by 5 bases and J by 3 bases, and 15 bases separated the two germline ends. CDR3 length equals 15 residues. The CDR3 region has the DNA TGTGCCAGCAGTCCAGAAGGGGGGCTTACAGATACGCAGTATTTT. Translation: CASSPEGGLTDTQYF.

This clonotype was seen many times. J is TRBJ2-1 and V is TRBV7-9; either TRBD1 or TRBD2 may supply D (6 bases each). Germline V CDR1 and CDR2: SEHNR, FQNEAQ (reference sequence). This CDR3 has 11 residues. V was cut by 5 bases and J by 12 bases, with 11 bases left in between. The CDR3 DNA reads TGTGCCAGCAGCCAGGGGCGGGGGCAGTTCTTC. Protein sequence: CASSQGRGQFF.

The V gene is TRBV3-1, the J gene TRBJ2-1; no reliable D call. Between the trimmed V and J ends, which lost 4 bases and 6 bases, there was a span of 10 bases. CDR1 is LGHDT, CDR2 YNNKEL, per germline (reference sequence). The CDR3 runs 13 residues. CDR3 in amino acids: CASSLGPSNEQFF. Here the CDR3 DNA reads TGTGCCAGCAGCCTAGGCCCGAGCAATGAGCAGTTCTTC.

The CDR3 is CASSSLGSPYEQYF. The CDR3 DNA follows: TGTGCCAGCAGCTCGCTCGGGTCCCCGTACGAGCAGTACTTC. V and J are TRBV7-2 and TRBJ2-7; D is uncertain. Germline values: CDR1 SGHTA, CDR2 FQGNSA. Trimming took 4 bases from V and 4 from J, leaving 14 bases between them. CDR3 length: 14 amino acids.

This clonotype has a handful of counts. This chain joins TRBV7-9 and TRBJ1-1, with 10 bases matching TRBD1. CDR1 and CDR2 from the germline V gene are SEHNR and FQNEAQ (reference sequence). Unmatched junction bases numbered 9, after V lost 5 bases and J lost 6 bases. This CDR3 region has 15 residues. CDR3 amino acids: CASSTRQGAGSEAFF. The CDR3 DNA reads as TGTGCCAGCAGCACAAGACAGGGGGCTGGCTCTGAAGCTTTCTTT.

A few counts support this clonotype. The chain joins TRBV6-5 to TRBJ2-5; D remains unclear. This CDR3 contains 14 residues. V lost 0 bases to trimming and J lost 2 bases, with 7 bases between them. CDR1 is MNHEY and CDR2 is SVGAGI in the germline V gene. The CDR3 nucleotides read TGTGCCAGCAGTTACTCGATAGGGCAAGAGACCCAGTACTTC. Amino acid sequence: CASSYSIGQETQYF.